One sample yielded the 13 T cell receptor beta chains listed below, sequenced in a study of blood T cell repertoires in COVID-19. The repertoire was sequenced with immunoSEQ multiplex PCR; TCRdb's copy has only in-frame clones and lacks some. The data hold around 190,000 clones, with approximately 84% observed a single time. The sample was peripheral blood. Receptor source: a human donor in a cohort sampled during active COVID-19.

This chain links TRBV13 with TRBJ1-2; D not certain. Per germline, CDR1 PRHDT and CDR2 FYEKMQ (reference sequence). The CDR3 has 13 residues. V lost 3 bases to trimming and J lost 1 base, with 6 bases between them. CDR3 DNA sequence: TGTGCCAGCAGCTTGGGCCTTAACTATGGCTACACCTTC. Amino acids: CASSLGLNYGYTF.

The genes are TRBV4-1 and TRBJ1-1; the D is unclear. CDR3 length: 15 amino acids. The V end lost 0 bases, the J end lost 2 bases, and 10 bases lay between the germline ends. CDR1 MGHRA and CDR2 YSYEKL come from the germline V gene. In DNA, the CDR3 is TGCGCCAGCAGCCAAGATATCCCAGGAAACACTGAAGCTTTCTTT. It codes for CASSQDIPGNTEAFF.

In its sample, this clone was seen once. This chain joins TRBV7-6 and TRBJ2-5, with 13 positions matching TRBD2. The CDR3 spans 16 residues. Germline CDR1 reads SGHVS; CDR2 reads FNYEAQ. Trimming cost V 5 bases and J 4 bases; bases outside gene matches: 7. The DNA for the CDR3 is TGTGCCAGCAGCATTCGTAGGACTAGCGGGGGAGAGACCCAGTACTTC. It codes for CASSIRRTSGGETQYF.

The rearrangement links TRBV19 to TRBJ2-2, with 8 nucleotides matching TRBD1. Looked up from germline, CDR1 is LNHDA and CDR2 is SQIVND (reference sequence). V shed 5 bases and J 0 bases; nucleotides not matched to a gene: 5. The CDR3 length is 16 residues. The CDR3 sequence is CASSPRTGTNTGELFF. In DNA, the CDR3 is TGTGCCAGTAGTCCCAGGACAGGGACGAACACCGGGGAGCTGTTTTTT. Looking up the rest from reference TRBV19 and TRBJ2-2 gives the full variable domain: DGGITQSPKYLFRKEGQNVTLSCEQNLNHDAMYWYRQDPGQGLRLIYYSQIVNDFQKGDIAEGYSVSREKKESFPLTVTSAQKNPTAFYLCASSPRTGTNTGELFFGEGSRLTVL.

This rearrangement joins TRBV2 to TRBJ1-2, with 9 nucleotides matching TRBD1. CDR1 and CDR2 from the germline V gene are SNHLY and FYNNEI. The length of the CDR3 is 17 residues. The J segment lost 5 bases and the V segment lost 2 bases, leaving 12 bases of the junction unmatched. The CDR3 nucleotides read TGTGCCAGCAGTGAACCGAGGGGGGGACAGGGTCGATATGGCTACACCTTC. This encodes CASSEPRGGQGRYGYTF.

This chain links TRBV4-1 with TRBJ1-2; TRBD1 matches at 10 bases. The V gene's germline CDR1 is MGHRA and CDR2 YSYEKL. The V and J ends lost 1 base and 7 bases, in that order; junction bases with no gene match: 12. There are 17 residues in the CDR3. The CDR3 DNA follows: TGCGCCAGCAGCCAAGCCGGGACAGGGGCGGATGTAAGTGGCTACACCTTC. Its protein is CASSQAGTGADVSGYTF.

The CDR3 coding sequence is TGTGCCATCAGTGATCTGGACAGGGCTAAGAACACTGAAGCTTTCTTT. Translation: CAISDLDRAKNTEAFF. The rearrangement joins TRBV10-3 to TRBJ1-1, with 8 bases fitting TRBD1. Germline lookup yields CDR1 ENHRY and CDR2 SYGVKD. CDR3 length: 16 residues. V dropped 3 bases and J dropped 1; count of bases not matched to a gene: 7.

The gene calls are TRBV11-3 and TRBJ2-2; maybe TRBD1 (6 bases). With 5 bases removed from V and 0 bases from J, the gap between germline ends came to 13 bases. This CDR3 is 16 amino acids long. Germline V gene lookup returns CDR1 SGHNT and CDR2 YENEEA. CDR3 sequence: CASSVGQSANTGELFF. CDR3 bases: TGTGCCAGCAGCGTTGGACAGAGCGCGAACACCGGGGAGCTGTTTTTT.

The DNA of the CDR3 is TGTGCCAGCAGTTCCCCGGGACAGGGGGCCGGTGAGCAGTTCTTC. Amino acid sequence: CASSSPGQGAGEQFF. V is TRBV6-5 and J is TRBJ2-1; TRBD1 matches at 12 bases. Germline lookup yields CDR1 MNHEY and CDR2 SVGAGI. This CDR3 contains 15 residues. J was trimmed by 9 bases and V by 4 bases; bases with no gene match: 7.

As concerns this clone: The DNA is left out, because the CDR3 cannot be placed on it with certainty; the CDR3 is given as TCRdb lists it. The chain recombines TRBV9 with TRBJ1-2; whether TRBD1, the table's D call, matches the DNA was not checked. Termini included, the CDR3 measures 17 amino acids. CDR1 is SGDLS and CDR2 is YYNGEE in the germline V gene. Here the CDR3 reads CASSVGGGSLNPASHTF.

This chain's CDR3 is CASSEDHGDRGETQYF. The DNA of the CDR3 is TGTGCCAGCAGCGAGGACCACGGGGACAGGGGAGAGACCCAGTACTTC. J is TRBJ2-5 and V is TRBV9, with 10 bases lining up with TRBD1. Looked up from germline, CDR1 is SGDLS and CDR2 is YYNGEE. Trimming took 3 bases from V and 4 from J; bases not matched to a gene: 9. The CDR3 spans 16 residues.

V gene TRBV11-2 combines with J gene TRBJ2-2; 7 nucleotides agree with TRBD1. J was trimmed by 4 bases and V by 8 bases; bases with no gene match: 7. This CDR3 is built from 14 residues. CDR1 SGHAT and CDR2 FQNNGV come from the germline V gene. CDR3 nucleotide sequence: TGTGCCAGCGAGAGAGACAGGGCCACCGGGGAGCTGTTTTTT. Its protein is CASERDRATGELFF.

This clone has a single count. This rearrangement joins TRBV6-5 to TRBJ1-2; 11 nucleotides align to TRBD1. Trimming cost V 5 bases and J 5 bases; bases outside gene matches: 4. The germline V gene encodes CDR1 MNHEY and CDR2 SVGAGI. This CDR3 region has 14 residues. The CDR3 here is CASSLGQGGYGYTF. CDR3 DNA: TGTGCCAGCAGTCTGGGACAGGGGGGATATGGCTACACCTTC.